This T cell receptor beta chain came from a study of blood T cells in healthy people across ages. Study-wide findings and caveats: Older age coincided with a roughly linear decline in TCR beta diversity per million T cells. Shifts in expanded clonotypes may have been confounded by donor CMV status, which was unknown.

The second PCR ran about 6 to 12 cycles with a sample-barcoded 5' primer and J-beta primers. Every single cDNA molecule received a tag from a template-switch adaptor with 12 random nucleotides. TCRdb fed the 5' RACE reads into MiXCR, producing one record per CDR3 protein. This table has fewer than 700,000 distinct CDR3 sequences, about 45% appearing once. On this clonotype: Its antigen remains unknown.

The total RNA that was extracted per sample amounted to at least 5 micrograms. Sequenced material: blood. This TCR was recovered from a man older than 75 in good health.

In nucleotides, the CDR3 is TGTGCCAGCAGCTTAGGGATGGGGACAGCCTACGAGCAGTACTTC. Amino acid sequence: CASSLGMGTAYEQYF. The rearrangement links TRBV11-3 to TRBJ2-7, with TRBD1 identical over 7 bases. The CDR3 is 15 amino acids. Per germline, CDR1 SGHNT and CDR2 YENEEA. The trim removed 1 base at V and 2 bases at J, leaving 5 bases unmatched.